The 2 T cell receptor beta chains below were found in one sample sequenced in a study of CD8 T cells in ankylosing spondylitis. TCRdb independently ran MiXCR on the 5' RACE reads; one entry per CDR3 protein. Of about 160,000 distinct CDR3 sequences in the sample, 9.8% were seen once. Sequencing was performed on blood, either unsorted or a sorted T cell fraction (not recorded which). The receptors were gathered from a female donor with ankylosing spondylitis or in good health (not recorded which).

This clonotype was seen repeatedly, ten times or more. This sequence joins TRBV12-3 or TRBV12-4 and TRBJ2-1; 7 nucleotides line up with TRBD2. The CDR3 consists of 15 residues. J gave up 4 bases and V 6 bases, and 9 bases lay outside the gene matches. The CDR3 DNA is TGTGCCAGCAGCCCTGCTAGCGGAAGATACAATGAGCAGTTCTTC. It codes for CASSPASGRYNEQFF.

Of note for this clonotype: A much larger clone is a single base away; this may be a read error. The chain's CDR3 is CASSLVGREGTGELLF. In DNA form, the CDR3 reads TGTGCCAGCAGCTTAGTCGGCAGGGAAGGTACCGGGGAGCTGCTTTTT. This rearrangement joins TRBV7-6 to TRBJ2-2; possibly TRBD1 or TRBD2 for D (5 bases each). Germline V gene sequence: CDR1 SGHVS, CDR2 FNYEAQ. The CDR3 runs to 16 residues.